A selection of T cell receptor beta chains follows, all from one sample in a study of cytomegalovirus exposure and HLA in healthy donors. Produced via immunoSEQ multiplex PCR; TCRdb's table is partial and in-frame only. The data show 55,000 to 85,000 clones, around 93% seen once. Material: PBMCs. These receptors all come from a woman aged 18-35 years in good health and CMV-seronegative. CDR3s include the opening cysteine and the closing phenylalanine or tryptophan. Each record gives: D gene, V gene, J gene, clone size, CDR3 DNA, CDR3 protein. A D gene is named only where the DNA matches it firmly. Rows give clone size only sometimes, using once, few, many, or a class for an expanded clone.

TRBD1	TRBV5-1	TRBJ1-2	NA	TGCGCCAGCAGCTTGTTTGGTGTGGGACAGGGGGCGCGAAAAGGCTATGGCTACACCTTC	CASSLFGVGQGARKGYGYTF
TRBD1	TRBV4-3	TRBJ2-6	NA	TGCGCCAGCAGCCAAGAGGGACAGTTTGTCTCTGGGGCCAACGTCCTGACTTTC	CASSQEGQFVSGANVLTF
TRBD2	TRBV28	TRBJ2-7	NA	TGTGCCAGCAGTTTATTGGCTAGCGGGAGCTCCGAGCAGTACTTC	CASSLLASGSSEQYF
NA	TRBV13	TRBJ2-5	NA	TGTGCCAGCAGGCAGAGGGTGCAAGAGACCCAGTACTTC	CASRQRVQETQYF
TRBD2	TRBV5-6	TRBJ2-7	NA	TGTGCCAGCAGCTCCGGGACTAGCGGTTACTACGAGCAGTACTTC	CASSSGTSGYYEQYF
NA	TRBV12-2	TRBJ2-2	NA	TGTGCAAGTCGCTGGGGCTTAACCACCGGGGAGCTGTTTTTT	CASRWGLTTGELFF
TRBD2	TRBV9	TRBJ2-3	NA	TGTGCCAGCAGCGCCAGGCCGACTAGCGGGACGCCCGATACGCAGTATTTT	CASSARPTSGTPDTQYF
TRBD2	TRBV7-9	TRBJ2-7	NA	TGTGCCAGCAGCCCAGGGACTAAAGCGAACTACGAGCAGTACTTC	CASSPGTKANYEQYF
TRBD2	TRBV11-2	TRBJ2-7	NA	TGTGCCAGCACGCAAGCGGGGGCCTACGAGCAGTACTTC	CASTQAGAYEQYF
NA	TRBV5-4	TRBJ2-2	NA	TGTGCCAGCAGCCCCCATGGACAGGGAGGGAGCACCGGGGAGCTGTTTTTT	CASSPHGQGGSTGELFF
TRBD2	TRBV7-8	TRBJ2-1	once	TGTGCCAGCAGCTTAGAGATTAGCGGGAGAAATGAGCAGTTCTTC	CASSLEISGRNEQFF
NA	TRBV5-4	TRBJ2-5	NA	TGTGCCAGCAGCTCGGCAGGGATCCAAGAGACCCAGTACTTC	CASSSAGIQETQYF
TRBD1	TRBV15	TRBJ1-6	NA	TGTGCCACCAGCCTTGGGTTGGGAGCCAGGGGGTCCCTCCACTTT	CATSLGLGARGSLHF
TRBD1	TRBV27	TRBJ2-7	NA	TGTGCCAGCAGCGGGACAGGGATCGTCTACGAGCAGTACTTC	CASSGTGIVYEQYF
NA	TRBV30	TRBJ2-5	NA	TGTGCCTGGAGGAGGTCCTTCCAAGAGACCCAGTACTTC	CAWRRSFQETQYF
NA	TRBV5-4	TRBJ1-2	NA	TGTGCCAGCAGCCCGGGGGTCTATGGCTACACCTTC	CASSPGVYGYTF
NA	TRBV9	TRBJ1-3	NA	TGTGCCAGCAGCGTAGACAGGGAGAGCTCTGGAAACACCATATATTTT	CASSVDRESSGNTIYF
NA	TRBV7-3	TRBJ1-1	once	TGTGCCAGCAGCGTCACGCGGGACACTGAAGCTTTCTTT	CASSVTRDTEAFF
NA	TRBV19	TRBJ1-2	once	TGTGCCAGTACGACCACCCTGGGCAGTGCCAGTAACTATGGCTACACCTTC	CASTTTLGSASNYGYTF
TRBD1	TRBV7-6	TRBJ1-1	NA	TGTGCCAGCAGCTTGCGACAGGGGAGCACTGAAGCTTTCTTT	CASSLRQGSTEAFF
NA	TRBV7-9	TRBJ1-2	NA	TGTGCCAGCAGCTCCCCAACCTCGGAGAACTATGGCTACACCTTC	CASSSPTSENYGYTF
NA	TRBV13	TRBJ2-7	NA	TGTGCCAGCAGCTTACTGAGGGCCAGCGAGCAGTACTTC	CASSLLRASEQYF
TRBD2	TRBV30	TRBJ2-5	NA	TGTGCCTGGACTCCCCCAGAGGCGGGAGGTGAGACCCAGTACTTC	CAWTPPEAGGETQYF
NA	TRBV27	TRBJ2-7	NA	TGTGCCAGCAGTTCAAGGGGCTACGAGCAGTACTTC	CASSSRGYEQYF
NA	TRBV7-3	TRBJ2-1	NA	TGTGCCAGCAGCGCCTTAGCCGACTACAATGAGCAGTTCTTC	CASSALADYNEQFF
TRBD1	TRBV5-6	TRBJ1-5	NA	TGTGCCAGCAGCTTAGGACAGGGTGGTCAGCCCCAGCATTTT	CASSLGQGGQPQHF
NA	TRBV28	TRBJ1-5	NA	TGTGCCAGCAGTTTACAGGGATGGCGGAATCAGCCCCAGCATTTT	CASSLQGWRNQPQHF
NA	TRBV27	TRBJ2-7	NA	TGTGCCAGCAGTAGATCAGGGCCCGATCCCTACGAGCAGTACTTC	CASSRSGPDPYEQYF
NA	TRBV6-5	TRBJ2-3	NA	TGTGCCAGCGTAGACTCGCCAACAGATACGCAGTATTTT	CASVDSPTDTQYF
NA	TRBV21-1	TRBJ2-5	NA	TGTGCCAGCAGCAAAAAAAATGGGACTAGCGGGCCTCAAGAGACCCAGTACTTC	CASSKKNGTSGPQETQYF
TRBD1	TRBV10-3	TRBJ1-2	NA	TGTGCCATCAGATCAACGGGACAGCCTACAAACTATGGCTACACCTTC	CAIRSTGQPTNYGYTF
TRBD2	TRBV19	TRBJ2-7	NA	TGTGCCAGTGGGTTCATCTCGTCTAGCGGCGCCTCCTACGAGCAGTACTTC	CASGFISSSGASYEQYF